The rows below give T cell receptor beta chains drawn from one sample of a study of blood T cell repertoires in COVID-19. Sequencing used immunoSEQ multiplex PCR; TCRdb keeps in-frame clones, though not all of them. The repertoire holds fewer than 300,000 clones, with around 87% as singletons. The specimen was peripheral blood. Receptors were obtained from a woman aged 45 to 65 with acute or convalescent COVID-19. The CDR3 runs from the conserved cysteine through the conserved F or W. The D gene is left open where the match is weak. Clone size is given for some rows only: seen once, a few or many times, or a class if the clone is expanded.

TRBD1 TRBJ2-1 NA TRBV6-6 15 CASRIPGQGYNEQFF TGTGCCAGCAGAATACCGGGACAGGGTTACAATGAGCAGTTCTTC
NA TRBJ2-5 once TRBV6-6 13 CASSLQGWETQYF TGTGCCAGCAGTCTCCAGGGCTGGGAGACCCAGTACTTC
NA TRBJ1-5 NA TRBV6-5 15 CASSFDRNSNQPQHF TGTGCCAGCAGTTTCGACAGGAATAGCAATCAGCCCCAGCATTTT
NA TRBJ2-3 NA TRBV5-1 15 CASSPGRGSTDTQYF TGCGCCAGCAGCCCGGGGAGGGGGAGCACAGATACGCAGTATTTT
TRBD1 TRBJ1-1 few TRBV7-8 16 CASSYRGETGANEAFF TGTGCCAGCAGCTACCGGGGGGAGACAGGGGCTAATGAAGCTTTCTTT
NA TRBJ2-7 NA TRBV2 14 CASSIQGDSYEQYF TGTGCCAGCAGTATTCAGGGCGACTCCTACGAGCAGTACTTC
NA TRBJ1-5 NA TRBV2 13 CASKGPGDQPQHF TGTGCCAGCAAAGGGCCCGGGGATCAGCCCCAGCATTTT
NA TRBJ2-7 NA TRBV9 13 CASSAERPSEQYF TGTGCCAGCAGCGCAGAGCGGCCCTCCGAGCAGTACTTC
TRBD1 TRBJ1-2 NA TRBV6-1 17 CASSATTGGLSWYGYTF TGTGCCAGCAGTGCCACGACAGGGGGCCTTTCTTGGTATGGCTACACCTTC
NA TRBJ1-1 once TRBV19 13 CASSLRGAREAFF TGTGCCAGTAGTCTGCGGGGGGCGCGAGAAGCTTTCTTT
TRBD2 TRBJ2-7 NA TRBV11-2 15 CASSGGTSGLYEQYF TGTGCCAGCAGCGGTGGGACTAGCGGACTCTACGAGCAGTACTTC
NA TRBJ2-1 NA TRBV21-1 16 CASSKVSRYDCNEQFF NA
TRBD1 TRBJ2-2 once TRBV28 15 CASSLPGQGTGELFF TGTGCCAGCAGTTTACCGGGACAGGGGACCGGGGAGCTGTTTTTT